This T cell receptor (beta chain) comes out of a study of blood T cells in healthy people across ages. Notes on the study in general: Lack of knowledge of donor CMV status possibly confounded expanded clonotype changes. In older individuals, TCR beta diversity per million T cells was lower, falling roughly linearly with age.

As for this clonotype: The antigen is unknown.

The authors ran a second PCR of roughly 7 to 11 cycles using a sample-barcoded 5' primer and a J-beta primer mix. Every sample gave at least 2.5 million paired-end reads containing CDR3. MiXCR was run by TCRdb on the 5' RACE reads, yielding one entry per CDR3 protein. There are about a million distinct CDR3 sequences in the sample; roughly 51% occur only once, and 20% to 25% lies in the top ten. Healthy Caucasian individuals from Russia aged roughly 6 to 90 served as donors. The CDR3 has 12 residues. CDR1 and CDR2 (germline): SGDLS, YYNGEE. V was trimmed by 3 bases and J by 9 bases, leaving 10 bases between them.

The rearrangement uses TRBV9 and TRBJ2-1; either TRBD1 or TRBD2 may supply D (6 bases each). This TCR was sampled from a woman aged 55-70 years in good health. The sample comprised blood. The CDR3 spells CASSDGGPEQFF. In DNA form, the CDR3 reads TGTGCCAGCAGCGACGGGGGCCCTGAGCAGTTCTTC. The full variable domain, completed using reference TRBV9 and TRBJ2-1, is DSGVTQTPKHLITATGQRVTLRCSPRSGDLSVYWYQQSLDQGLQFLIQYYNGEERAKGNILERFSAQQFPDLHSELNLSSLELGDSALYFCASSDGGPEQFFGPGTRLTVL.